The rows below give T cell receptor beta chains drawn from one sample of a study of blood T cell repertoires in COVID-19. Generated by immunoSEQ multiplex PCR, the TCRdb table keeps only in-frame clones and is missing some. The data hold around 130,000 clones, with 65% to 90% observed a single time. Material for sequencing was peripheral blood. The receptors stem from a human donor in a cohort sampled during active COVID-19. Both conserved end residues are part of each CDR3. The D gene is left open where the match is weak. Rows give clone size only sometimes, using once, few, many, or a class for an expanded clone.

DNA | CDR3 | size | J | D | V
TGTGCCACCTTTCCGGGACACGCCATGAACACTGAAGCTTTCTTT | CATFPGHAMNTEAFF | - | TRBJ1-1 | - | TRBV2
TGTGCCAGCTCACCGGGGACAGACAGACTAGCGAATACGCAGTATTTT | CASSPGTDRLANTQYF | once | TRBJ2-3 | - | TRBV18
TGTGCCAGCAGCCCTTCGGAGAATAGCAATCAGCCCCAGCATTTT | CASSPSENSNQPQHF | - | TRBJ1-5 | - | TRBV3-1/TRBV3-2
TGTGCCAGCAGTTACACGACAGGGGGCGGAAACACCATATATTTT | CASSYTTGGGNTIYF | few | TRBJ1-3 | TRBD1 | TRBV6-5
TGTGCCAGCAGTACTAGCACAGATACGCAGTATTTT | CASSTSTDTQYF | - | TRBJ2-3 | - | TRBV12-3/TRBV12-4
TGTGCCAGCAGTCCCGGGACAGGGTTGAACACTGAAGCTTTCTTT | CASSPGTGLNTEAFF | once | TRBJ1-1 | TRBD1 | TRBV27
TGCGCCAGCAGCCTGGGACTAGCGGGGGCCGCAAACTACAATGAGCAGTTCTTC | CASSLGLAGAANYNEQFF | - | TRBJ2-1 | TRBD2 | TRBV5-1
TGTGCCAGCAGCGAGACCGGGACTAGCTTAAACAATGAGCAGTTCTTC | CASSETGTSLNNEQFF | once | TRBJ2-1 | TRBD2 | TRBV6-6
TGTGCCAGCAGCAACGCGGGGGGGAGGAGCGGGGTCTCCTACGAGCAGTACTTC | CASSNAGGRSGVSYEQYF | - | TRBJ2-7 | - | TRBV21-1
TGTGCCAGCTCATCTACAGGGGTAGGGGAAAAACTGTTTTTT | CASSSTGVGEKLFF | - | TRBJ1-4 | TRBD1 | TRBV18
TGCGCCAGCAGCCAAGAGAATCTAGTCAACAATGAGCAGTTCTTC | CASSQENLVNNEQFF | - | TRBJ2-1 | - | TRBV4-3
TGTGCCAGTAGTCAAGTGCCGCGGCGCTATAATTCACCCCTCCACTTT | CASSQVPRRYNSPLHF | - | TRBJ1-6 | - | TRBV19
TGTGCCAGCAGTTGGGCACAGGGAAACTCCTATAATTCACCCCTCCACTTT | CASSWAQGNSYNSPLHF | many | TRBJ1-6 | - | TRBV27
TGTGCCAGCAGTCCCCTCTCCTACGAGCAGTACTTC | CASSPLSYEQYF | - | TRBJ2-7 | - | TRBV6-2/TRBV6-3
TGTGCCAGCAGCCTACAGGGGACAGAGACCCAGTACTTC | CASSLQGTETQYF | - | TRBJ2-5 | TRBD1 | TRBV6-5
TGCAGCGTTAGACAGGGGGGCTCAGATACGCAGTATTTT | CSVRQGGSDTQYF | - | TRBJ2-3 | TRBD1 | TRBV29-1
TGTGCCAGCAGCCTCCGCGGGGGCTCTTACTATGGCTACACCTTC | CASSLRGGSYYGYTF | - | TRBJ1-2 | - | TRBV5-6
TGTGCCAGCTCGACAGGGTACGAGCAGTACTTC | CASSTGYEQYF | - | TRBJ2-7 | TRBD1 | TRBV18
TGTGCCAGCAGCTTAAACAGGGCGGGTGAGCAGTACTTC | CASSLNRAGEQYF | few | TRBJ2-7 | - | TRBV7-8
TGTGCCAGCAGCCTTGGACAGGGGTTTTACGAGCAGTACTTC | CASSLGQGFYEQYF | - | TRBJ2-7 | TRBD1 | TRBV7-8
TGTGCCAGCAGTTTACTAGCGGGGGGGCCTAATGAGCAGTTCTTC | CASSLLAGGPNEQFF | - | TRBJ2-1 | TRBD2 | TRBV28
TGTGCCAGCAGCGTGGGACATATTAATGAAAAACTGTTTTTT | CASSVGHINEKLFF | few | TRBJ1-4 | - | TRBV7-9
TGTGCCAGCAGCTTAGGTCCGGGTCAAAGCTCCTATAATTCACCCCTCCACTTT | CASSLGPGQSSYNSPLHF | - | TRBJ1-6 | - | TRBV11-2
TGTGCCAGCAGCCCCAAGGGGGGGGCGAGCTACGAGCAGTACTTC | CASSPKGGASYEQYF | - | TRBJ2-7 | - | TRBV7-6
TGTGCCAGCAGCTTACTCGCGGGGGCCCCGGGGAGTGAGCAGTTCTTC | CASSLLAGAPGSEQFF | - | TRBJ2-1 | - | TRBV7-9
TGTGCCAGCAGGGACAGGGGAGCTAATGAAAAACTGTTTTTT | CASRDRGANEKLFF | - | TRBJ1-4 | TRBD1 | TRBV6-5
TGTGCCAGCAGCATTAATTGGGACAGTACCCTCCACTTT | CASSINWDSTLHF | - | TRBJ1-6 | TRBD1 | TRBV7-6
TGCGCCAGCAGCGTGCAGACAGGGGACACCTACGAGCAGTACTTC | CASSVQTGDTYEQYF | few | TRBJ2-7 | TRBD1 | TRBV5-1
TGTGCCAGCAGCTTAACTGGGGCGGAGTCCTACAATGAGCAGTTCTTC | CASSLTGAESYNEQFF | - | TRBJ2-1 | - | TRBV7-2
TGTGCCAGCAGAGGACTAACCTACGAGCAGTACTTC | CASRGLTYEQYF | - | TRBJ2-7 | - | TRBV28
TGTGCCACCAGCAAAGGACTAGCTGAAATGGATGAGCAGTTCTTC | CATSKGLAEMDEQFF | - | TRBJ2-1 | TRBD2 | TRBV15
TGCGCCAGCAGCCTCAGGGGGAGTTCCTATAATTCACCCCTCCACTTT | CASSLRGSSYNSPLHF | few | TRBJ1-6 | TRBD1 | TRBV5-1
TGCAGCGTTGGAGTAGCGGGGGGGAACACCGGGGAGCTGTTTTTT | CSVGVAGGNTGELFF | - | TRBJ2-2 | TRBD2 | TRBV29-1
TGTGCCATCAGTGACGACAGGTTCCCCTACGAGCAGTACTTC | CAISDDRFPYEQYF | - | TRBJ2-7 | - | TRBV10-3
TGTGCCAGCATAGGCCAGGGGGCGAGAGGAAACACCATATATTTT | CASIGQGARGNTIYF | - | TRBJ1-3 | TRBD1 | TRBV6-5
TGTGCCAGCAGCCAGATTGGGACAGGGCGATTATATGGCTACACCTTC | CASSQIGTGRLYGYTF | once | TRBJ1-2 | TRBD1 | TRBV3-1/TRBV3-2
TGTGCCAGCAGCCTCGCAGGGCCGGATTCACCCCTCCACTTT | CASSLAGPDSPLHF | many | TRBJ1-6 | - | TRBV7-8
TGTGCCAGCAGCTTAGGGACTCTACGGTTTTCAGATACGCAGTATTTT | CASSLGTLRFSDTQYF | - | TRBJ2-3 | - | TRBV7-6
TGTGCCAGTAGTATAATCAGGGAGGGGTCTCAGCCCCAGCATTTT | CASSIIREGSQPQHF | - | TRBJ1-5 | - | TRBV19
TGTGCCAGCAGTTCGAGGTCCCAAGATACGCAGTATTTT | CASSSRSQDTQYF | - | TRBJ2-3 | - | TRBV12-3/TRBV12-4
TGCGCCAGCAGCCAATCCTCAGGGGCTCTTAGCACAGATACGCAGTATTTT | CASSQSSGALSTDTQYF | - | TRBJ2-3 | - | TRBV4-1
TGTGCCAGCAGCTTGGGCCAGGGGTTCGGAGCACCCCTCCACTTT | CASSLGQGFGAPLHF | - | TRBJ1-6 | - | TRBV11-2
TGCGCCAGCAGCTTGGCAGTACAGGGGGGAGATGAGCAGTTCTTC | CASSLAVQGGDEQFF | few | TRBJ2-1 | TRBD1 | TRBV5-1
TGTGCCAGCAGCCCAAGGACAGGGGAACTATATGGCTACACCTTC | CASSPRTGELYGYTF | - | TRBJ1-2 | TRBD1 | TRBV7-8
TGTGCCAGTGTTGGGTTGGGGGCCACTGAAGCTTTCTTT | CASVGLGATEAFF | - | TRBJ1-1 | - | TRBV6-5
TGTGCCATCAGGGGGACAGAAACGGCCTACGAGCAGTACTTC | CAIRGTETAYEQYF | - | TRBJ2-7 | TRBD1 | TRBV10-3
TGTGCCAGCTCACCAAGGCAGACAGGGGGACGATCACCCCTCCACTTT | CASSPRQTGGRSPLHF | - | TRBJ1-6 | TRBD1 | TRBV18
TGCGCCAGCAGCTTTGCAGACAATGAGCAGTTCTTC | CASSFADNEQFF | - | TRBJ2-1 | - | TRBV5-1
TGTGCCAGCAGCTTACCCGGGACAGGGTCTGGGGAGCAGTTCTTC | CASSLPGTGSGEQFF | - | TRBJ2-1 | TRBD1 | TRBV5-6
TGTGCCAGCAGCACCGGGACTAGGTTAAGAGATACGCAGTATTTT | CASSTGTRLRDTQYF | - | TRBJ2-3 | TRBD2 | TRBV6-5
TGTGCCAGCAGGCCACTACAGGGAGCCCATAATTCACCCCTCCACTTT | CASRPLQGAHNSPLHF | - | TRBJ1-6 | - | TRBV7-9
TGTGCCAGCAGTTCGGAACAGGGGGTAAACCAGCCCCAGCATTTT | CASSSEQGVNQPQHF | - | TRBJ1-5 | TRBD1 | TRBV6-6
TGTGCCAGCAGATACAGGGACCATGGCTACACCTTC | CASRYRDHGYTF | - | TRBJ1-2 | - | TRBV27